This paragraph reports one TCR beta chain. Its antigen is unknown. The sample comes from a study of shared clonotypes between healthy human individuals. Terminally differentiated effector memory CD45RA+ cells were excluded by CCR7 positive selection of CD45RO-negative cells. Within Nashville, Tennessee resided all donors, each a Caucasian adult. The CDR3 runs 13 residues. Germline assignment: CDR1 SGHTA and CDR2 FQGNSA. Study results and limitations: Depth was large, yet rarefaction showed that sorted-subset sequencing was incomplete. Shared clonotypes across all four donors exceeded non-shared ones in generation probability.

The DNA input per sorted-subset replicate PCR was approximately 210 ng, corresponding to 25,000 to 35,000 T cell genomes. Here immunoSEQ multiplex PCR was the method, and the copy in TCRdb shows in-frame clones only, minus some. The sample holds approximately 2,200,000 clones; about 93% are singletons and the top ten take about 1.5%. The rearrangement links TRBV7-2 to TRBJ2-5; 11 nucleotides line up with TRBD1. The DNA matches TRBJ2-7 better at its end, which makes the J call doubtful. Sequencing input: naive CD8+ T cells from PBMCs. The source is a man between 18 and 29 years old in good health. Some clones in this sample may be carry-over from other donors' samples. The CDR3 DNA reads as TGTGCCATCAGGAGGGACAGGGGGTACGAGCAGTACTTC. As protein: CAIRRDRGYEQYF.